These 26 T cell receptor beta chains share one sample of origin, sequenced in a study of blood T cells in healthy people across ages (dated by TCRdb to the mid-2010s). Library preparation was by 5' RACE. TCRdb shows the sequencer as Illumina HiSeq 2500. A second about 6 to 11 cycle PCR used a sample-barcoded 5' primer and a J-beta primer mix. The public reads were reprocessed in TCRdb via fastp at Q25 and MiXCR, keeping in-frame beta chains. Rows merge per CDR3 protein into single entries with the most common DNA and genes. Here the sample has roughly 1,800,000 distinct CDR3 sequences; about 50% occur a single time. The ten largest clones take up around 2.1% of the sample. Source material: blood. The receptors come from a woman aged 40 to 50 in good health.

The V call is TRBV12-3 or TRBV12-4, the J call TRBJ2-5; weak D call: TRBD1 (6 bases). The CDR3 has 16 residues. V was pared by 1 base and J by 1 base, with 13 bases between. The CDR3 sequence is CASSLVAGVSQETQYF. The CDR3 bases are TGTGCCAGCAGTTTAGTGGCAGGGGTTAGCCAAGAGACCCAGTACTTC.

The V gene is TRBV20-1, the J gene TRBJ2-1, with D possibly matching TRBD1 (5 bases). With 5 bases removed from V and 4 bases from J, the gap between germline ends came to 21 bases. Germline V gives CDR1 DFQATT, CDR2 SNEGSKA (reference sequence). The CDR3 length is 16 residues. The chain's CDR3 is CSALGPGPTRYNEQFF. For the CDR3, the DNA is TGCAGTGCTTTGGGGCCAGGGCCGACGAGATACAATGAGCAGTTCTTC.

J is TRBJ2-1 and V is TRBV7-8; 8 nucleotides align to TRBD2. The V gene's germline CDR1 is SGHVS and CDR2 FQNEAQ. This CDR3 comprises 17 residues. Losses at the gene ends were 2 bases for V and 4 bases for J; bases not matched to a gene: 10. The CDR3 sequence is CASSLRDTSGYYNEQFF. The CDR3 DNA reads as TGTGCCAGCAGCTTAAGGGACACTAGCGGTTATTACAATGAGCAGTTCTTC.

This clonotype was observed a handful of times. V and J are TRBV7-9 and TRBJ2-3; TRBD1 agrees at 10 bases. Germline CDR1 is SEHNR and CDR2 is FQNEAQ (reference sequence). J lost 7 bases, V lost 5 bases, and 6 bases had no gene match. The CDR3 is 14 residues long. In DNA, the CDR3 is TGTGCCAGCAGCCCCGGGACAGGGGTAAATACGCAGTATTTT. It yields the protein CASSPGTGVNTQYF.

This clonotype appeared a few times. The chain joins TRBV6-5 to TRBJ2-7, with TRBD1 matching over 9 bases. CDR3 length: 13 residues. Germline V gene lookup returns CDR1 MNHEY and CDR2 SVGAGI. Germline trimming cut 6 bases from V and 6 bases from J; bases unmatched to any gene: 6. CDR3 nucleotides: TGTGCCAGCAGCCCCGGGACAGGGTTCGAGCAGTACTTC. Translating it yields CASSPGTGFEQYF.

Only a few counts were recorded for this clonotype. A read error may account for a junction end that differs from germline. The genes are TRBV7-7 and TRBJ2-5; D gene uncertain. The V gene's germline CDR1 is SSHAT and CDR2 FNYEAQ (reference sequence). The CDR3 has 15 amino acids. The CDR3 nucleotides are TGTGCTAGCAGCCCTTTCCACTCGACCAGCTCGGCCCAGTACTTC. Translating it yields CASSPFHSTSSAQYF.

This clonotype was recorded a few times. The rearrangement uses TRBV4-2 and TRBJ2-2, with unresolved D. The germline V gene encodes CDR1 LGHNA and CDR2 YNFKEQ. The CDR3 loop spans 13 amino acids. V was pared by 10 bases and J by 0 bases, with 9 bases between. The CDR3 protein is CATTGPNTGELFF. CDR3 DNA sequence: TGTGCCACCACCGGCCCGAACACCGGGGAGCTGTTTTTT.

The V and J genes are TRBV4-3 and TRBJ2-3, with a weak D call TRBD1 (7 bases). V was pared by 0 bases and J by 0 bases, with 16 bases between. The CDR3 consists of 18 residues. Germline V gene sequence: CDR1 LGHNA, CDR2 YSLEER. The CDR3 region is CASSQEVGGQSSTDTQYF. CDR3 DNA: TGCGCCAGCAGCCAAGAAGTGGGGGGACAGTCTAGCACAGATACGCAGTATTTT.

This clonotype was seen only once. The CDR3 nucleotides read TGCAGTGCTAGAGAAATCGGCGGGTACGAGCAGTACTTC. Protein sequence: CSAREIGGYEQYF. This chain connects TRBV20-1 to TRBJ2-7; a possible D gene is TRBD2 (5 bases). Germline values: CDR1 DFQATT, CDR2 SNEGSKA (reference sequence). V dropped 0 bases and J dropped 4 bases, with 10 bases sitting between them. The CDR3 is 13 amino acids.

The chain has TRBV6-2 or TRBV6-3 and TRBJ2-5; 8 bases match TRBD1. The tail of the sequence fits TRBJ2-7 better, so the J call may be wrong. Germline-derived CDR1 and CDR2 are MNHEY and SVGEGT. This CDR3 contains 14 residues. The CDR3 loop is CASSYLGQGREQYF. CDR3 nucleotides: TGTGCCAGCAGTTACCTAGGACAGGGCCGCGAGCAGTACTTC.

The chain carries TRBV27 and TRBJ2-1; 8 nucleotides match TRBD1. CDR3 length: 16 residues. The ends lost 4 bases at V and 4 bases at J; junction bases unmatched: 9. CDR1 is MNHEY, CDR2 SMNVEV, per germline (reference sequence). CDR3 bases: TGTGCCAGCAGTTCAGGGGACAGGCCCACTTACAATGAGCAGTTCTTC. It is translated as CASSSGDRPTYNEQFF.

The rearrangement joins TRBV27 to TRBJ2-4; D might be TRBD1 (6 bases). Germline values: CDR1 MNHEY, CDR2 SMNVEV (reference sequence). This CDR3 region has 13 residues. V was cut by 6 bases and J by 6 bases, with 12 bases left in between. In DNA form, the CDR3 reads TGTGCCAGCAGGAAGGGACAAGGAAACATTCAGTACTTC. This sequence encodes CASRKGQGNIQYF.

The genes are TRBV27 and TRBJ2-5; D assignment may be TRBD1 or TRBD2 (5 bases each). Near its end, the DNA agrees better with TRBJ2-7, so the J call may be wrong. The CDR3 is made up of 14 amino acids. In germline, CDR1 is MNHEY, CDR2 SMNVEV (reference sequence). In DNA form, the CDR3 reads TGTGCCAGCACCTTCACGGGACGGACATACGAGCAGTACTTC. Amino acid sequence: CASTFTGRTYEQYF.

The CDR3 reads CASSFTQGALGDTQYF. CDR3 coding DNA: TGTGCCAGCAGCTTTACACAGGGGGCCCTTGGAGATACGCAGTATTTT. The J gene is TRBJ2-3, the V gene TRBV7-2; 9 nucleotides match TRBD1. In germline, CDR1 is SGHTA, CDR2 FQGNSA. The ends lost 3 bases at V and 5 bases at J; junction bases unmatched: 9. The CDR3 is 16 amino acids. Full variable domain (missing parts from reference TRBV7-2 and TRBJ2-3): GAGVSQSPSNKVTEKGKDVELRCDPISGHTALYWYRQSLGQGLEFLIYFQGNSAPDKSGLPSDRFSAERTGGSVSTLTIQRTQQEDSAVYLCASSFTQGALGDTQYFGPGTRLTVL.

The rearrangement links TRBV11-1 to TRBJ2-5; D might be TRBD2 (6 bases). The V and J ends lost 7 bases and 3 bases respectively, with 36 bases between them. CDR1 is SGHAT, CDR2 FQDESV, per germline (reference sequence). The CDR3 sequence is 21 residues long. The CDR3 reads CASNKRMGVKVQGLKEETQYF. CDR3 nucleotide sequence: TGTGCCAGCAACAAAAGAATGGGAGTGAAGGTTCAGGGACTCAAGGAAGAGACCCAGTACTTC. The full variable domain, completed using reference TRBV11-1 and TRBJ2-5, is EAEVAQSPRYKITEKSQAVAFWCDPISGHATLYWYRQILGQGPELLVQFQDESVVDDSQLPKDRFSAERLKGVDSTLKIQPAELGDSAMYLCASNKRMGVKVQGLKEETQYFGPGTRLLVL.

A few counts support this clonotype. The chain couples TRBV12-3 or TRBV12-4 to TRBJ2-1; TRBD2 matches at 14 bases. The CDR3 has 15 residues. J was trimmed by 4 bases and V by 6 bases; bases with no gene match: 2. CDR3: CASRTSGGVYNEQFF. The CDR3 bases are TGTGCCAGCAGGACTAGCGGGGGGGTTTACAATGAGCAGTTCTTC.

There are a few counts of this clonotype. The chain carries TRBV24-1 and TRBJ2-5; TRBD2 is a possible D gene (7 bases). In germline, CDR1 is KGHDR, CDR2 SFDVKD. The V and J ends lost 2 bases and 2 bases respectively, with 17 bases between them. The CDR3 is 17 amino acids. For the CDR3, the DNA is TGTGCCACCAGTGATTCGGTCGCGGGGGCCCAACAAGAGACCCAGTACTTC. Protein sequence: CATSDSVAGAQQETQYF.

The chain is built from TRBV27 and TRBJ2-2, with D unclear. The germline CDR1 and CDR2 sequences are MNHEY and SMNVEV (reference sequence). Trimming took 7 bases from V and 5 from J, leaving 17 bases between them. The CDR3 sequence is 15 residues long. The CDR3 DNA follows: TGTGCCAGCACCCTTTCGGAAGGATTGACCGGGGAGCTGTTTTTT. This gives the protein CASTLSEGLTGELFF.

The V call is TRBV5-1, the J call TRBJ2-1, with D possibly TRBD2 on 5 matching bases. The germline gives CDR1 SGHRS, CDR2 YFSETQ. This CDR3 contains 17 residues. V was cut by 1 base and J by 4 bases, with 18 bases left in between. As DNA, the CDR3 is TGCGCCAGCAGCTTGAAATTCGCTCAAGGGAGATACAATGAGCAGTTCTTC. Translating gives CASSLKFAQGRYNEQFF.

The chain combines TRBV7-9 with TRBJ2-3; no reliable D call. Per the germline V gene, CDR1 is SEHNR and CDR2 is FQNEAQ (reference sequence). The CDR3 has 17 amino acids. Trimming stripped 5 bases from V and 0 bases from J, with 18 bases between. CDR3 DNA sequence: TGTGCCAGCAGCCCCTCATTCGAAACCTCTAGCACAGATACGCAGTATTTT. Translating gives CASSPSFETSSTDTQYF.

The chain links TRBV20-1 to TRBJ1-1; D is ambiguous. This CDR3 has 11 residues. Germline-derived CDR1 and CDR2 are DFQATT and SNEGSKA (reference sequence). This chain's CDR3 is CLGVGGTEAFF. In nucleotides, the CDR3 is TGCCTTGGGGTCGGAGGAACTGAAGCTTTCTTT.

The chain carries TRBV7-3 and TRBJ1-2, with D hard to call. The CDR3 sequence is 14 residues long. Deletions cut 5 bases from V and 3 bases from J, with 13 bases between. Germline V gives CDR1 SGHTA, CDR2 FQGTGA. CDR3 DNA: TGTGCCAGCAGCCCTGAACCCCTCGACTATGGCTACACCTTC. It yields the protein CASSPEPLDYGYTF.

The chain links TRBV7-9 to TRBJ2-1; D unresolved. Germline-derived CDR1 and CDR2 are SEHNR and FQNEAQ (reference sequence). The germline V and J ends were trimmed by 7 bases and 4 bases, with 20 bases remaining between them. The CDR3 is 16 amino acids. Here the CDR3 DNA reads TGTGCCAGCAACCGATCAGGATGGGCTACTTACAATGAGCAGTTCTTC. Encoded protein: CASNRSGWATYNEQFF. Full variable domain (rest looked up from reference TRBV7-9 and TRBJ2-1): DTGVSQNPRHKITKRGQNVTFRCDPISEHNRLYWYRQTLGQGPEFLTYFQNEAQLEKSRLLSDRFSAERPKGSFSTLEIQRTEQGDSAMYLCASNRSGWATYNEQFFGPGTRLTVL.

V is TRBV7-9 and J is TRBJ1-1; no definite D call. This CDR3 is 13 amino acids long. The germline V and J ends were trimmed by 3 bases and 5 bases, with 10 bases remaining between them. The germline gives CDR1 SEHNR, CDR2 FQNEAQ (reference sequence). CDR3 bases: TGTGCCAGCAGCTTCTCCACCCAGACTGAAGCTTTCTTT. Its translation: CASSFSTQTEAFF.

This clonotype has only one observation. V is TRBV7-6 and J is TRBJ2-7, with D unresolved. TRBJ2-5 explains the end of the DNA better; the J call may be wrong. CDR1 and CDR2 from the germline V gene are SGHVS and FNYEAQ. CDR3 length: 12 amino acids. The CDR3 nucleotides are TGTGCCAGCAGCCCAGACGGTGGGACCCAGTACTTC. Translating gives CASSPDGGTQYF.

The sample holds a few counts of this clonotype. The rearrangement joins TRBV5-1 to TRBJ1-2; D possibly corresponds to TRBD1 (5 bases). Germline V gives CDR1 SGHRS, CDR2 YFSETQ. Trimming stripped 0 bases from V and 8 bases from J, with 11 bases between. This CDR3 is built from 13 residues. In DNA form, the CDR3 reads TGCGCCAGCAGCTTGGCCGAAGGGACCGGCTACACCTTC. It is translated as CASSLAEGTGYTF.